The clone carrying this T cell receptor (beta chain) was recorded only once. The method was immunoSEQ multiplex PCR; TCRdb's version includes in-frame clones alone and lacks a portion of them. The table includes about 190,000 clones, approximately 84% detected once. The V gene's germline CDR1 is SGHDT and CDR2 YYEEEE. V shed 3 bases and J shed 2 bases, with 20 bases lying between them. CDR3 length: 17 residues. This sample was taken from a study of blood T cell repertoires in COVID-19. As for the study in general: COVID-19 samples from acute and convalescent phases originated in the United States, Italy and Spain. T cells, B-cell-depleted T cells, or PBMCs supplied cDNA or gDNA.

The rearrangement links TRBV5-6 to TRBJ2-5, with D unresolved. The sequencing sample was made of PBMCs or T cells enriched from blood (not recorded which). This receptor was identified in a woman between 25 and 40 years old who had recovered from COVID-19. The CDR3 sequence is CASSSRITDWMQETQYF. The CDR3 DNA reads TGTGCCAGCAGCTCGCGGATAACTGACTGGATGCAAGAGACCCAGTACTTC.